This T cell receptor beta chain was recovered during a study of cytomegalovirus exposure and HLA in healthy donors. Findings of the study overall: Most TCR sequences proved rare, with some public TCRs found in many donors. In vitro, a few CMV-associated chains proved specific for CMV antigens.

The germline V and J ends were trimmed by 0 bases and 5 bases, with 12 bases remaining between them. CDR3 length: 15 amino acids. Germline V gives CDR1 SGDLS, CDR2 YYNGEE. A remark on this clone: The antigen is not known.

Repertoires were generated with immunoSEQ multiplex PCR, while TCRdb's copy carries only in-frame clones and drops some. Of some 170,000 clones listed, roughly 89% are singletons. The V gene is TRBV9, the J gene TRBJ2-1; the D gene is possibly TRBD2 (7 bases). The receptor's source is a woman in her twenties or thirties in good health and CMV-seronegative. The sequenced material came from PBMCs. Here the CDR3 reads CASSVAGGPHNEQFF. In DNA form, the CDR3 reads TGTGCCAGCAGCGTAGCGGGGGGCCCTCACAATGAGCAGTTCTTC. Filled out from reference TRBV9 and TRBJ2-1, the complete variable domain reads DSGVTQTPKHLITATGQRVTLRCSPRSGDLSVYWYQQSLDQGLQFLIQYYNGEERAKGNILERFSAQQFPDLHSELNLSSLELGDSALYFCASSVAGGPHNEQFFGPGTRLTVL.